This T cell receptor (beta chain) was captured in a study of T-cell memory formation after mild COVID-19. Looking at the study overall: TCR clusters showed largely donor specificity. General study results and limits: While clones contracting from day 15 to 85 were balanced between CD4 and CD8, later expanders leaned CD4+. Chiefly within CM and EM were the contracting CD4+ clones; CD8+ ones were within EMRA.

Researchers used 5'RACE with constant-segment primers to make TCR alpha and TCR beta cDNA libraries that carry sample barcodes and UMIs. TCRdb called the 5' RACE reads again in MiXCR, with one record for every CDR3 protein. The repertoire holds 550,000 to 700,000 distinct CDR3 sequences, with roughly a sixth as singletons. There are a few counts of this clonotype. Antigen: not known. This CDR3 spans 15 amino acids. Germline-derived CDR1 and CDR2 are SGHRS and YFSETQ. Trimming stripped 0 bases from V and 1 base from J, with 11 bases between. J is TRBJ2-7 and V is TRBV5-1; tentatively, D is TRBD1 (5 bases). The clonotype was recovered from an adult woman who had mild COVID-19 (a few samples of this study predate the infection). Cell type and time point are not known. The sample comprised PBMCs or a T cell subset sorted from them (not recorded which). The DNA of the CDR3 is TGCGCCAGCAGCTTGGAAATTTCAGGGTCCTACGAGCAGTACTTC. Translation gives CASSLEISGSYEQYF. Combining the CDR3 with reference TRBV5-1 and TRBJ2-7 gives the whole variable domain KAGVTQTPRYLIKTRGQQVTLSCSPISGHRSVSWYQQTPGQGLQFLFEYFSETQRNKGNFPGRFSGRQFSNSRSEMNVSTLELGDSALYLCASSLEISGSYEQYFGPGTRLTVT.